This record covers a single T cell receptor (beta chain). Its antigen remains unknown. The PCR made use of 60 Vbeta and 13 Jbeta primers. Clones were sequenced by immunoSEQ multiplex PCR, and TCRdb holds only the in-frame ones, with some missing. The table has roughly 150,000 clones, approximately 79% seen once. This sample is part of a study of cytomegalovirus exposure and HLA in healthy donors. CDR1 is MGHDK, CDR2 SYGVNS, per germline. The CDR3 spans 14 residues. V trimming: 5 bases; J trimming: 5 bases; junction bases outside the gene matches: 7. Study-level findings and limits: Analyzed later, association rates of TCRs varied across HLA loci, with DRB1 most and HLA-C fewest. V- and J-gene trimming in TCR beta was tied to a missense DCLRE1C variant by an analysis performed later. CMV serostatus was the sole immune exposure data available. From TCR beta sequences, most subjects' HLA-A and HLA-B alleles were reportedly predicted accurately.

The TCR was taken from a woman in her 30s in good health and CMV-seronegative. The chain couples TRBV25-1 to TRBJ2-5; 8 bases fit TRBD1. Sequenced material: PBMCs. The CDR3 nucleotides are TGTGCCAGCAGTAGGACAGGGATTAGGGAGACCCAGTACTTC. This codes for CASSRTGIRETQYF.